The 3 T cell receptor beta chains in this list originate from one sample, sequenced in a study of somatic mutations in cytotoxic T cells in rheumatoid arthritis. The data were produced by immunoSEQ multiplex PCR, yet TCRdb's version contains in-frame clones alone and is incomplete. The table includes 12,000 to 15,000 clones, over 70% detected once. The sequenced sample consisted of CD8+ T cells sorted from blood. The receptors were sampled from an adult with rheumatoid arthritis.

CDR3 amino acids: CASSPAGYEQYF. The CDR3 coding sequence is TGCGCCAGCAGCCCCGCGGGGTACGAGCAGTACTTC. The V gene is TRBV5-1, the J gene TRBJ2-7; tentatively, D is TRBD2 (6 bases). From germline, CDR1 is SGHRS and CDR2 YFSETQ. Trimming left V 4 bases short and J 4 bases short, with 9 bases between. The CDR3 spans 12 residues.

The V call is TRBV5-4, the J call TRBJ2-1, with 7 nucleotides matching TRBD1. CDR1 is SGHNT, CDR2 YYREEE, per germline (reference sequence). The length of the CDR3 is 15 residues. V trimming: 4 bases; J trimming: 0 bases; junction bases outside the gene matches: 4. The chain's CDR3 is CASSGDSGSYNEQFF. CDR3 sequence (DNA): TGTGCCAGCAGCGGGGACAGCGGCTCCTACAATGAGCAGTTCTTC.

The gene calls are TRBV28 and TRBJ1-5, with 11 nucleotides matching TRBD1. Germline V gives CDR1 MDHEN, CDR2 SYDVKM. The V and J ends lost 6 bases and 0 bases, in that order; junction bases with no gene match: 1. This CDR3 comprises 15 residues. CDR3 sequence (DNA): TGTGCCAGCAGGGGGACAGGGGGTAGCAATCAGCCCCAGCATTTT. Protein product: CASRGTGGSNQPQHF.